One sample yielded the 23 T cell receptor beta chains listed below, sequenced in a study of T-cell memory formation after mild COVID-19. One entry per CDR3 protein, called by TCRdb with MiXCR from the 5' RACE reads. The profile shows hundreds of thousands of distinct CDR3 sequences, 15% to 20% of them singletons. Sequenced: PBMCs or a T cell subset sorted from them (not recorded which). Source of these receptors: an adult woman who had mild COVID-19 (a few samples of this study predate the infection). Cell type and time point are not known.

The chain is built from TRBV19 and TRBJ2-5, with TRBD2 matching 16 bases. The J segment lost 5 bases and the V segment lost 9 bases, leaving 6 bases of the junction unmatched. The germline V gene encodes CDR1 LNHDA and CDR2 SQIVND (reference sequence). The CDR3 spans 15 residues. The CDR3 is CASGTSGRAGETQYF. The CDR3 DNA reads TGTGCCAGCGGGACTAGCGGGAGGGCCGGGGAGACCCAGTACTTC.

The V call is TRBV11-3, the J call TRBJ2-5, with D perhaps given as TRBD1 or TRBD2 (5 bases each). In germline, CDR1 is SGHNT, CDR2 YENEEA. The ends were cut back, 1 base at V and 5 bases at J, with 20 bases in the middle. The CDR3 has 17 residues. The CDR3, as DNA: TGTGCCAGCAGCTTAGGCCGGGACCACTCCTCGAGGGAGACCCAGTACTTC. Protein product: CASSLGRDHSSRETQYF.

This clonotype was observed at least ten times. This chain uses TRBV5-1 with TRBJ2-1; D gene uncertain. CDR1 and CDR2 (germline): SGHRS, YFSETQ. The CDR3 consists of 15 residues. Trimming took 4 bases from V and 2 from J, leaving 13 bases between them. The CDR3 sequence is CASSPTPLPYNEQFF. The CDR3 DNA reads as TGCGCCAGCAGCCCGACTCCCTTGCCCTACAATGAGCAGTTCTTC.

The rearrangement links TRBV7-2 to TRBJ1-2; 7 nucleotides match TRBD1. Germline V gene lookup returns CDR1 SGHTA and CDR2 FQGNSA. The length of the CDR3 is 15 residues. V shed 1 base, J shed 4 bases, and the junction held 6 bases outside the gene matches. The CDR3 sequence: CASSLVGTEIYGYTF. The CDR3 DNA reads as TGTGCCAGCAGCTTAGTAGGGACAGAGATCTATGGCTACACCTTC.

This clonotype was counted many times. The V call is TRBV14, the J call TRBJ2-1, with TRBD2 matching 10 bases. This CDR3 has 15 amino acids. In germline, CDR1 is SGHDN, CDR2 FVKESK. J gave up 7 bases and V 2 bases, and 5 bases lay outside the gene matches. The CDR3 DNA sequence: TGTGCCAGCAGCCAACTAGCGGGAGTTTCAAATGAGCAGTTCTTC. It codes for CASSQLAGVSNEQFF.

The rearrangement links TRBV23-1 to TRBJ2-5, with 14 bases matching TRBD2. TRBV23-1 is annotated as an ORF whose role is uncertain. V shed 4 bases and J 5 bases; nucleotides not matched to a gene: 9. The CDR3 has 17 residues. CDR3 loop: CASSRLTSGGDGETQYF. The CDR3 nucleotides are TGCGCCAGCAGTCGATTGACTAGCGGGGGGGATGGGGAGACCCAGTACTTC.

The chain recombines TRBV24-1 with TRBJ1-2; no clear D gene. This CDR3 is built from 13 residues. Germline V gene lookup returns CDR1 KGHDR and CDR2 SFDVKD. With 2 bases removed from V and 11 bases from J, the gap between germline ends came to 14 bases. CDR3 residues: CATSDSDGARYTF. The DNA for the CDR3 is TGTGCCACCAGTGATTCCGACGGTGCGCGTTACACCTTC.

The V and J genes are TRBV10-3 and TRBJ1-5; a possible D gene is TRBD1 (5 bases). V lost 2 bases and J 6 bases, leaving 17 bases between the germline ends. Looked up from germline, CDR1 is ENHRY and CDR2 is SYGVKD. This CDR3 is 16 amino acids long. CDR3: CAISEIDSGSGQPQHF. The CDR3 DNA reads as TGTGCCATCAGTGAGATCGATTCAGGGTCCGGTCAGCCCCAGCATTTT.

This rearrangement joins TRBV18 to TRBJ2-1; no reliable D call. Trimming stripped 6 bases from V and 7 bases from J, with 10 bases between. This CDR3 comprises 12 residues. Per the germline V gene, CDR1 is KGHSH and CDR2 is LQKENI. The CDR3 protein is CASSHRQNEQFF. The CDR3 DNA is TGTGCCAGCTCCCACCGGCAGAATGAGCAGTTCTTC.

This chain links TRBV12-3 or TRBV12-4 with TRBJ2-7; tentative D call: TRBD1 (5 bases). The CDR3 sequence is 12 residues long. The V end was cut by 3 bases, the J end by 5 bases, with 8 bases between. The CDR3 loop reads CASSFAGNEQYF. The CDR3 DNA reads as TGTGCCAGCAGTTTCGCAGGGAACGAGCAGTACTTC.

The chain joins TRBV20-1 to TRBJ1-2, with a tentative D call TRBD1 (5 bases). Deletions cut 3 bases from V and 6 bases from J, with 14 bases between. This CDR3 is 13 amino acids long. Germline-derived CDR1 and CDR2 are DFQATT and SNEGSKA (reference sequence). The CDR3: CSARGGTGDGYTF. CDR3 nucleotides: TGCAGTGCTAGGGGGGGAACCGGGGATGGCTACACCTTC.

Only a few counts were recorded for this clonotype. At one boundary the junction diverges from the germline segment, which might be a read error. The rearrangement uses TRBV7-9 and TRBJ1-2; D is ambiguous. Germline CDR1 SEHNR, CDR2 FQNEAQ (reference sequence). The CDR3 is 12 amino acids. Here the CDR3 reads CASSLDQTTSAF. The CDR3 DNA follows: TGTGCCAGCAGCTTAGATCAGACTACAAGTGCCTTC.

This clonotype was seen only a few times. The chain combines TRBV12-3 or TRBV12-4 with TRBJ2-3; 12 positions agree with TRBD1. J gave up 2 bases and V 6 bases, and 9 bases lay outside the gene matches. This CDR3 has 17 residues. DNA of the CDR3: TGTGCCAGCAGACAGGGGGACAGGGGGCCTGCCACAGATACGCAGTATTTT. Translating gives CASRQGDRGPATDTQYF.

This clonotype was seen many times. The V gene is TRBV4-2, the J gene TRBJ2-7; 12 positions agree with TRBD2. The ends lost 1 base at V and 6 bases at J; junction bases unmatched: 7. The CDR3 spans 16 residues. Germline CDR1 reads LGHNA; CDR2 reads YNFKEQ. The CDR3 protein is CASSQGPSGGASEQYF. The DNA for the CDR3 is TGTGCCAGCAGCCAAGGTCCTAGCGGGGGGGCAAGCGAGCAGTACTTC.

This clonotype was seen only once. The rearrangement uses TRBV6-6 and TRBJ2-7; 10 nucleotides agree with TRBD1. V dropped 2 bases and J dropped 6; count of bases not matched to a gene: 4. The CDR3 is 14 amino acids. The germline gives CDR1 MNHNY, CDR2 SVGAGI (reference sequence). Here the CDR3 reads CASSYGQGVGEQYV. The CDR3 DNA is TGTGCCAGCAGTTACGGACAGGGGGTTGGCGAGCAGTACGTC.

Only a few counts were recorded for this clonotype. This chain links TRBV6-5 with TRBJ1-1, with 9 bases fitting TRBD1. This CDR3 region has 15 residues. Germline CDR1 reads MNHEY; CDR2 reads SVGAGI. The V gene end was trimmed by 0 bases and the J gene end by 8 bases; junction bases not matched to a gene: 7. CDR3 nucleotide sequence: TGTGCCAGCAGTTACTCGACAGGGGGTAACGTAGAAGCTTTCTTT. Amino acid sequence: CASSYSTGGNVEAFF.

The chain recombines TRBV5-5 with TRBJ1-1, with D possibly being TRBD1 (6 bases). Germline CDR1 is SGHKS and CDR2 is YYEKEE (reference sequence). The CDR3 is 19 residues long. The V and J ends lost 4 bases and 2 bases respectively, with 27 bases between them. The CDR3 DNA reads TGTGCCAGCAGCCTACACCGGACAGCGACTATAGATTTAAACACTGAAGCTTTCTTT. Protein sequence: CASSLHRTATIDLNTEAFF.

The sample holds a few counts of this clonotype. One end of the junction does not line up with germline, which may come from a read error. The V call is TRBV5-1, the J call TRBJ2-2, with D possibly being TRBD1 (6 bases). Germline V gene data show CDR1 as SGHRS and CDR2 as YFSETQ. The CDR3 has 14 amino acids. CDR3 sequence (DNA): TGCGCCAGCAGCTGGAGAGGGGGTGCCGGGGAGCTGATTTTT. Encoded protein: CASSWRGGAGELIF. The whole variable domain, filled in from reference TRBV5-1 and TRBJ2-2, reads KAGVTQTPRYLIKTRGQQVTLSCSPISGHRSVSWYQQTPGQGLQFLFEYFSETQRNKGNFPGRFSGRQFSNSRSEMNVSTLELGDSALYLCASSWRGGAGELIFGEGSRLTVL.

Only a few counts were recorded for this clonotype. The chain recombines TRBV7-8 with TRBJ1-5; possible D gene TRBD1, 5 bases. V was cut by 1 base and J by 4 bases, with 11 bases left in between. Germline loops: CDR1 SGHVS, CDR2 FQNEAQ. The CDR3 runs to 15 residues. This CDR3 reads CASSLVGTENQPQHF. The CDR3 region has the DNA TGTGCCAGCAGCTTAGTCGGGACTGAAAATCAGCCCCAGCATTTT.

The rearrangement joins TRBV20-1 to TRBJ2-1; no firm D call. Trimming removed 4 bases from V and 7 bases from J, with 14 bases in between. This CDR3 has 13 residues. From germline, CDR1 is DFQATT and CDR2 SNEGSKA (reference sequence). CDR3 coding DNA: TGCAGTGCTATTTTCGGAGCACTTAATGAGCAGTTCTTC. Translation: CSAIFGALNEQFF.

This clonotype has a count of ten or more. The CDR3 bases are TGTGCCAGCAGCCCGCGGACAGGGGCTAACACTGAAGCTTTCTTT. Translation: CASSPRTGANTEAFF. The chain joins TRBV7-2 to TRBJ1-1; 9 nucleotides align to TRBD1. J gave up 2 bases and V 5 bases, and 6 bases lay outside the gene matches. From germline, CDR1 is SGHTA and CDR2 FQGNSA. The CDR3 has 15 amino acids.

The rearrangement links TRBV10-3 to TRBJ2-5; 7 bases agree with TRBD2. This CDR3 contains 13 residues. V shed 2 bases, J shed 3 bases, and the junction held 0 bases outside the gene matches. CDR1 ENHRY and CDR2 SYGVKD come from the germline V gene. CDR3 in amino acids: CAISELAEETQYF. The CDR3 DNA sequence: TGTGCCATCAGTGAGCTAGCGGAAGAGACCCAGTACTTC.

The J gene is TRBJ2-2, the V gene TRBV5-1, with 12 bases aligning to TRBD2. The germline CDR1 and CDR2 sequences are SGHRS and YFSETQ. This CDR3 is built from 15 residues. V shed 3 bases and J 7 bases; nucleotides not matched to a gene: 4. CDR3 bases: TGCGCCAGCAGCTCGACTAGCGGGGGTCTCGGGGAGCTGTTTTTT. Its translation is CASSSTSGGLGELFF. The entire variable domain, with the rest obtained from reference TRBV5-1 and TRBJ2-2, is as follows: KAGVTQTPRYLIKTRGQQVTLSCSPISGHRSVSWYQQTPGQGLQFLFEYFSETQRNKGNFPGRFSGRQFSNSRSEMNVSTLELGDSALYLCASSSTSGGLGELFFGEGSRLTVL.